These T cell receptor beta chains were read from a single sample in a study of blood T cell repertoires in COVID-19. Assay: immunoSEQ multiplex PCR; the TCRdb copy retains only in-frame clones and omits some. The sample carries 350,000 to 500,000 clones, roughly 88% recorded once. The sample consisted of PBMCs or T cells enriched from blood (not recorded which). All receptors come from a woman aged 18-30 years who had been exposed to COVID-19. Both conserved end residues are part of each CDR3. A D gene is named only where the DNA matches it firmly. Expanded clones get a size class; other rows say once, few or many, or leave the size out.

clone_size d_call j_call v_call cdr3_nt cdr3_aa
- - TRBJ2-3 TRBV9 TGTGCCAGCAGCGTAGGCGGCCCCACAGATACGCAGTATTTT CASSVGGPTDTQYF
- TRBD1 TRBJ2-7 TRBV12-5 TGTGCTAGTGGCCAAAAGGACAGGGCAAGGTCCTACGAGCAGTACTTC CASGQKDRARSYEQYF
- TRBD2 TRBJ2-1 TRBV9 TGTGCCAGCAGCGTGGCTAGCGGGCCCTTGACGGATGAGCAGTTCTTC CASSVASGPLTDEQFF
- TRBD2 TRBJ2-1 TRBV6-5 TGTGCCAGCAGTTACGGTAGCGGGAGGGGAAATGAGCAGTTCTTC CASSYGSGRGNEQFF
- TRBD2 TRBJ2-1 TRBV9 TGTGCCAGCAGCGTAGGGGGAACTAGCGGGGCAAACAATGAGCAGTTCTTC CASSVGGTSGANNEQFF
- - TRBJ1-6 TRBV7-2 TGTGCCAGCAGCTCCGCTTTAATTGCGGGTGGTTCACCCCTCCACTTT CASSSALIAGGSPLHF
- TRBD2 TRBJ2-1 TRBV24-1 TGTGCCACCAGTGGTCCTTCAGGGCACAAGCGGGAGGGCCGCAAAAATGACGAGCAGTTCTTC CATSGPSGHKREGRKNDEQFF
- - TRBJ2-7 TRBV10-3 TGTGCCATCGGACAGTCCCCCGAGCAGTACTTC CAIGQSPEQYF
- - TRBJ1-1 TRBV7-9 TGTGCCAGCAGCTTAGCGATGACAGGGAACACTGAAGCTTTCTTT CASSLAMTGNTEAFF
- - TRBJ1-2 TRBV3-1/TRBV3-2 TGTGCCAGCAGCCAAGTACGGGGATTCGATGGCTACACCTTC CASSQVRGFDGYTF
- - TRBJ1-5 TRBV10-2 TGCGCCAGCAGAGGGAGCGGCGAGCGCAATCAGCCCCAGCATTTT CASRGSGERNQPQHF
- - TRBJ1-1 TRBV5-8 TGTGCCAGCAGCTTGGGGAGCCCGCTAAACACTGAAGCTTTCTTT CASSLGSPLNTEAFF
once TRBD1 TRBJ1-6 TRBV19 TGTGCCAGTAGTAGAGACAGGGGACGCTCAGTCCGGAATTCACCCCTCCACTTT CASSRDRGRSVRNSPLHF
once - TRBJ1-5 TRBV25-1 TGTGCCTCCAGCGGGGGTGGGAATCAGCCCCAGCATTTT CASSGGGNQPQHF
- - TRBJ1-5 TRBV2 TGTGCCAGCAGATACGAAAAAACGGGCAATCAGCCCCAGCATTTT CASRYEKTGNQPQHF
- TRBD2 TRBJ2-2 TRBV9 TGTGCCAGCAGCCCGGGACTAGCGGGTTCGCGGACCGGGGAGCTGTTTTTT CASSPGLAGSRTGELFF
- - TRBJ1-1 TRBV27 TGTGCCAGCAGTACCACAGGGATAGGCACTGAAGCTTTCTTT CASSTTGIGTEAFF
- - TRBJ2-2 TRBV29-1 TGCAGCGTCAGGACACTCGCGAACACCGGGGAGCTGTTTTTT CSVRTLANTGELFF
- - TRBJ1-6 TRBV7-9 TGTGCCAGCAGCTTAGGAGGCGATTCACCCCTCCACTTT CASSLGGDSPLHF
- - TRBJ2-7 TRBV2 TGTGCCAGCAGCACCGTAACTATCTACGAGCAGTACTTC CASSTVTIYEQYF
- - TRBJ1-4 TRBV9 TGTGCCAGCAGCCCCGGAGTCCGGACAGAAAAACTGTTTTTT CASSPGVRTEKLFF
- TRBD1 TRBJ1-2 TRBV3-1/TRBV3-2 TGTGCCAGCAGCCCTCGACAGGGGGCAGGGGGCTACACCTTC CASSPRQGAGGYTF
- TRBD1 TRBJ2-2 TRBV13 TGTGCCAGCAGCTTTATCGGACAGGGTGCCGGGGAGCTGTTTTTT CASSFIGQGAGELFF